This entry features one T cell receptor (beta chain) sequence. Uncontrolled infection, other autoimmune disease, pregnancy or lactation disqualified patients from enrolment. The data are from a study of T cells in Graves' hyperthyroidism and ophthalmopathy. There are 12 residues in the CDR3. Germline values: CDR1 DFQATT, CDR2 SNEGSKA (reference sequence). V dropped 5 bases and J dropped 8 bases, with 13 bases sitting between them. Amplified regions were TCR beta CDR3 sequences from RNA transcripts. In the first-round RT-PCR of the TCR CDR3, the HTBI primer set was used. One entry per CDR3 protein results from TCRdb running MiXCR on the multiplex PCR reads. The data hold 210,000 or so distinct CDR3 sequences, with 17% observed a single time.

Sequences were obtained from blood. The origin of this receptor is a man in his fifties with Graves' hyperthyroidism. This sequence joins TRBV20-1 and TRBJ2-4, with a weak D call TRBD1 (5 bases). The CDR3 DNA follows: TGCAGTGCTGAAGACAGAGTGCACATTCAGTACTTC. Protein: CSAEDRVHIQYF.